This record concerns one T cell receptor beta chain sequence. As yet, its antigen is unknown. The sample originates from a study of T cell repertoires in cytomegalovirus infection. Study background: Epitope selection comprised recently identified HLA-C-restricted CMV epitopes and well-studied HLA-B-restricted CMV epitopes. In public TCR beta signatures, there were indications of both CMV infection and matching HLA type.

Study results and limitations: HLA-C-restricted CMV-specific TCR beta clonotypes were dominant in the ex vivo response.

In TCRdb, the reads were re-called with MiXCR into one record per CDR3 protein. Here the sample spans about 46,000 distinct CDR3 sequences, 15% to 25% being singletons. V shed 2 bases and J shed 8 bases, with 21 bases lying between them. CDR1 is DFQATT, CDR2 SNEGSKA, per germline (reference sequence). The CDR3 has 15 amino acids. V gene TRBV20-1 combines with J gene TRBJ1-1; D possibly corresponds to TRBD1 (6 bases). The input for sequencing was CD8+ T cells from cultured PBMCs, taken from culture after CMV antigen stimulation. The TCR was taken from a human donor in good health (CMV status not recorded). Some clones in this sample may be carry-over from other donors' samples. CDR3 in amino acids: CSARNRGQRGVEAFF. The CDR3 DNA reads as TGCAGTGCTAGAAACCGGGGGCAGCGGGGGGTGGAAGCTTTCTTT.